What follows are 27 T cell receptor beta chains derived from one specimen sequenced in a study of technical replicates of blood from four donors. Assay: immunoSEQ multiplex PCR; the TCRdb copy retains only in-frame clones and omits some. This sample has approximately 52,000 clones, with 86% found just once. The sequencing input was PBMCs. These receptors were taken from a human donor in good health. Some clones in this sample may be carry-over from other donors' samples.

J is TRBJ2-3 and V is TRBV6-4, with D maybe TRBD2 (5 bases). Trimming took off 4 bases at V and 0 bases at J, with 8 bases between the two ends. The CDR3 contains 14 residues. Germline V gene lookup returns CDR1 MRHNA and CDR2 SNTAGT. Written as DNA, the CDR3 is TGTGCCAGCAGTGCTAGCCCTAGCACAGATACGCAGTATTTT. This codes for CASSASPSTDTQYF.

V and J are TRBV5-6 and TRBJ1-2, with a weak D call TRBD1 (6 bases). V lost 0 bases, J lost 1 base, and 13 bases lay in between. The CDR3 loop spans 16 amino acids. The germline gives CDR1 SGHDT, CDR2 YYEEEE. CDR3 region: CASSLVGGAGNYGYTF. Written as DNA, the CDR3 is TGTGCCAGCAGCTTGGTAGGGGGGGCAGGTAACTATGGCTACACCTTC.

The V call is TRBV4-2, the J call TRBJ2-5, with 11 bases that match TRBD2. With V trimmed by 4 bases and J by 4 bases, 11 bases remained unmatched. Germline CDR1 LGHNA, CDR2 YNFKEQ. This CDR3 has 17 amino acids. Written as DNA, the CDR3 is TGTGCCAGCAGCCCTGAGTCGTATAGCGGGGGGGCAGAGACCCAGTACTTC. Its translation: CASSPESYSGGAETQYF.

This clone was seen a few times. The chain couples TRBV7-9 to TRBJ1-5, with 8 bases identical to TRBD1. CDR3 size: 16 residues. Germline CDR1 SEHNR, CDR2 FQNEAQ (reference sequence). After removal of 4 bases from V and 0 bases from J, the junction contained 5 bases not matched to a gene. The CDR3 DNA is TGTGCCAGCAGCTCAGGGGGCCCGGATAGCAATCAGCCCCAGCATTTT. Translated: CASSSGGPDSNQPQHF.

This chain links TRBV9 with TRBJ2-7, with D maybe TRBD1 (5 bases). This CDR3 has 15 amino acids. With 3 bases removed from V and 6 bases from J, the gap between germline ends came to 19 bases. Germline CDR1 and CDR2: SGDLS and YYNGEE. The CDR3 sequence: CASSGVAVQGAEQYF. In DNA form, the CDR3 reads TGTGCCAGCAGCGGAGTGGCGGTCCAAGGGGCCGAGCAGTACTTC.

This chain joins TRBV30 and TRBJ1-1, with a weak D call TRBD1 (6 bases). Trimming shortened V by 1 base and J by 4 bases, and 10 bases separated the two germline ends. Germline V gene data show CDR1 as GTSNPN and CDR2 as SVGIG (reference sequence). The CDR3 runs to 13 residues. The CDR3 DNA reads TGTGCCTGGAGTGAGGGGGACGGCACTGAAGCTTTCTTT. Translated, it gives CAWSEGDGTEAFF.

This rearrangement joins TRBV4-1 to TRBJ2-5; a possible D gene is TRBD2 (5 bases). Per germline, CDR1 MGHRA and CDR2 YSYEKL. V lost 1 base and J 2 bases, leaving 8 bases between the germline ends. The CDR3 has 14 amino acids. The CDR3 loop is CASSQGRGQETQYF. In DNA form, the CDR3 reads TGCGCCAGCAGCCAAGGAAGAGGGCAAGAGACCCAGTACTTC.

The J gene is TRBJ2-5, the V gene TRBV6-5; D might be TRBD1 (5 bases). The V end lost 2 bases, the J end lost 9 bases, and 13 bases lay between the germline ends. Germline lookup yields CDR1 MNHEY and CDR2 SVGAGI. This CDR3 region has 13 residues. DNA of the CDR3: TGTGCCAGCAGTTACATAGGGGTAGAAGCCCAGTACTTC. Protein: CASSYIGVEAQYF.

The chain combines TRBV7-8 with TRBJ1-2; D possibly corresponds to TRBD1 (6 bases). V was pared by 5 bases and J by 4 bases, with 17 bases between. Germline assignment: CDR1 SGHVS and CDR2 FQNEAQ. The CDR3 length is 15 residues. The CDR3 loop reads CASSNLGGRSYGYTF. CDR3 in DNA: TGTGCCAGCAGCAACCTGGGGGGGCGCAGCTATGGCTACACCTTC.

The chain is built from TRBV12-5 and TRBJ2-6; TRBD1 might be the D (5 bases). From germline, CDR1 is LGHNT and CDR2 FRNRAP. There are 16 residues in the CDR3. Between the trimmed V and J ends, which lost 1 base and 0 bases, there was a span of 7 bases. Here the CDR3 reads CASGLGTTSGANVLTF. For the CDR3, the DNA is TGTGCTAGTGGTTTGGGGACAACCTCTGGGGCCAACGTCCTGACTTTC.

The chain uses TRBV5-1 and TRBJ2-2; perhaps TRBD1 as D (6 bases). The CDR3 consists of 14 residues. Trimming took off 1 base at V and 5 bases at J, with 9 bases between the two ends. Germline V gene sequence: CDR1 SGHRS, CDR2 YFSETQ. CDR3: CASSLWQGTGELFF. CDR3 DNA sequence: TGCGCCAGCAGCTTGTGGCAGGGGACCGGGGAGCTGTTTTTT.

The J gene is TRBJ2-7, the V gene TRBV18; 7 bases fit TRBD1. Germline loops: CDR1 KGHSH, CDR2 LQKENI. Trimming removed 2 bases from V and 0 bases from J; junction bases left unmatched: 7. This CDR3 is 16 amino acids long. CDR3 nucleotide sequence: TGTGCCAGCTCACCAATACAGGGGATGAGCTCCTACGAGCAGTACTTC. This translates into CASSPIQGMSSYEQYF.

The chain couples TRBV7-2 to TRBJ2-1, with 10 nucleotides matching TRBD2. The V and J ends lost 3 bases and 15 bases, in that order; junction bases with no gene match: 8. Looked up from germline, CDR1 is SGHTA and CDR2 is FQGNSA. The CDR3 runs 13 residues. The DNA of the CDR3 is TGTGCCAGCAGCTTGCGGGGGGCTAGCGGGAGGTTCTTC. Translation gives CASSLRGASGRFF.

CDR3 nucleotide sequence: TGTGCCATCAGTGGAGGACAGGGATCACCCCTCCACTTT. It translates to CAISGGQGSPLHF. This sequence joins TRBV10-3 and TRBJ1-6; 8 bases line up with TRBD1. Per germline, CDR1 ENHRY and CDR2 SYGVKD. V dropped 4 bases and J dropped 10; count of bases not matched to a gene: 3. The CDR3 runs to 13 residues.

In its sample, this clone was seen once. The V gene is TRBV5-1, the J gene TRBJ1-1; a possible D gene is TRBD1 (5 bases). Per the germline V gene, CDR1 is SGHRS and CDR2 is YFSETQ. V gave up 6 bases and J gave up 4 bases, with 16 bases separating them. This CDR3 is 14 amino acids long. The CDR3 here is CASTPSPGGTEAFF. The CDR3 region has the DNA TGCGCCAGCACTCCGTCTCCCGGGGGCACTGAAGCTTTCTTT.

This clone occurred once. J is TRBJ1-5 and V is TRBV6-1; D gene ambiguous. This CDR3 is built from 15 residues. V lost 7 bases, J lost 5 bases, and 18 bases lay in between. Germline CDR1 MNHNS, CDR2 SASEGT. The CDR3 region has the DNA TGTGCCAGCACCCCTGGTGTGAGGGAAGATCAGCCCCAGCATTTT. This sequence encodes CASTPGVREDQPQHF.

V and J are TRBV7-9 and TRBJ1-3, with TRBD1 matching 7 bases. The germline V gene encodes CDR1 SEHNR and CDR2 FQNEAQ (reference sequence). V lost 1 base to trimming and J lost 2 bases; unmatched junction nucleotides: 5. The CDR3 extends over 16 amino acids. This chain's CDR3 is CASSLVLGGAGNTIYF. CDR3 sequence (DNA): TGTGCCAGCAGCTTAGTTCTAGGGGGCGCTGGAAACACCATATATTTT.

The chain combines TRBV5-8 with TRBJ2-7; unclear D gene. This CDR3 is built from 13 residues. V gave up 4 bases and J gave up 9 bases, with 17 bases separating them. Germline loops: CDR1 SGHTS, CDR2 YDEGEE. This CDR3 is CASSISPTTGQYF. The CDR3 nucleotides are TGTGCCAGCAGCATTTCGCCCACTACGGGGCAGTACTTC.

The chain has TRBV2 and TRBJ1-5; D is undetermined. V dropped 5 bases and J dropped 0 bases, with 11 bases sitting between them. The germline V gene has CDR1 SNHLY and CDR2 FYNNEI. The CDR3 contains 15 residues. This CDR3 is CASSLWQNSNQPQHF. DNA for the CDR3: TGTGCCAGCAGTCTCTGGCAGAATAGCAATCAGCCCCAGCATTTT. The full variable domain, in which reference TRBV2 and TRBJ1-5 provide the parts outside the CDR3, is EPEVTQTPSHQVTQMGQEVILRCVPISNHLYFYWYRQILGQKVEFLVSFYNNEISEKSEIFDDQFSVERPDGSNFTLKIRSTKLEDSAMYFCASSLWQNSNQPQHFGDGTRLSIL.

V is TRBV7-3 and J is TRBJ2-2, with 10 nucleotides matching TRBD2. The germline CDR1 and CDR2 sequences are SGHTA and FQGTGA. This CDR3 is 15 amino acids long. The trim removed 3 bases at V and 5 bases at J, leaving 3 bases unmatched. Here the CDR3 DNA reads TGTGCCAGCAGCTTTCCAGCGGGAGGGACCGGGGAGCTGTTTTTT. Amino acid sequence: CASSFPAGGTGELFF.

This chain uses TRBV19 with TRBJ1-5; D unclear. Looked up from germline, CDR1 is LNHDA and CDR2 is SQIVND (reference sequence). V was shortened by 9 bases and J by 2 bases, with 17 bases between the two germline ends. The CDR3 sequence is 15 residues long. The CDR3 loop reads CASSSTGGGNQPQHF. As DNA, the CDR3 is TGTGCCAGCAGTTCGACGGGAGGCGGCAATCAGCCCCAGCATTTT.

The chain recombines TRBV4-2 with TRBJ2-4, with TRBD1 identical over 7 bases. J lost 5 bases, V lost 2 bases, and 6 bases had no gene match. CDR1 and CDR2 from the germline V gene are LGHNA and YNFKEQ. The CDR3 sequence is 15 residues long. In nucleotides, the CDR3 is TGTGCCAGCAGCCAACAGGGCACAGGGGAAAACATTCAGTACTTC. Amino acids: CASSQQGTGENIQYF.

This chain uses TRBV7-9 with TRBJ2-3; D is perhaps TRBD2 (6 bases). This CDR3 is 12 amino acids long. Trimming took 10 bases from V and 2 from J, leaving 10 bases between them. CDR1 is SEHNR, CDR2 FQNEAQ, per germline (reference sequence). DNA of the CDR3: TGTGCCACAGCGGGTGACACAGATACGCAGTATTTT. Amino acids: CATAGDTDTQYF.

This clone turned up a few times. The genes are TRBV7-9 and TRBJ1-2; TRBD1 matches 8 bases. CDR3 length: 17 amino acids. CDR1 and CDR2 (germline): SEHNR, FQNEAQ (reference sequence). The V segment lost 5 bases and the J segment 4 bases; nucleotides outside the gene matches: 15. Here the CDR3 reads CASSDSSPTGGIYGYTF. DNA of the CDR3: TGTGCCAGCAGCGACTCCTCACCCACAGGGGGTATCTATGGCTACACCTTC.

The rearrangement joins TRBV13 to TRBJ2-7; 7 positions agree with TRBD1. The ends lost 1 base at V and 4 bases at J; junction bases unmatched: 10. Germline values: CDR1 PRHDT, CDR2 FYEKMQ (reference sequence). The CDR3 contains 16 residues. For the CDR3, the DNA is TGTGCCAGCAGCTTAGCCCGAGACAGGGAGTGGTACGAGCAGTACTTC. Translation: CASSLARDREWYEQYF.

In this sample, this clone turned up a few times. This sequence joins TRBV15 and TRBJ1-1, with D perhaps matching TRBD1 (6 bases). Trimming removed 6 bases at V and 2 bases at J, with 16 bases between. The germline gives CDR1 LNHNV, CDR2 YYDKDF (reference sequence). This CDR3 spans 15 amino acids. CDR3 bases: TGTGCCACCAGTCGGAGTACAGGGCGAAACACTGAAGCTTTCTTT. Protein: CATSRSTGRNTEAFF.

The DNA for the CDR3 is TGTGCCAGCTCACCTCAGCGTAATCTGCAGGGGGCGTACTACGAGCAGTACTTC. It is translated as CASSPQRNLQGAYYEQYF. The chain has TRBV18 and TRBJ2-7; TRBD1 aligns across 8 bases. The V and J ends lost 3 bases and 3 bases, in that order; junction bases with no gene match: 16. Germline lookup yields CDR1 KGHSH and CDR2 LQKENI. CDR3 length: 18 residues.